This entry is about one T cell receptor (beta chain). Antigen unknown. These data come from a study of cytomegalovirus exposure and HLA in healthy donors. Study-wide results and caveats: Most subjects' HLA-A and HLA-B alleles were reportedly predicted from TCR beta sequences. The authors excluded some V segments, including TRBV6-2 and TRBV6-3, as indistinguishable. Sequencing depth roughly uniform across donors was assumed in presence/absence analyses.

Both 60 Vbeta primers and 13 Jbeta primers went into the PCR. The authors' processing: As a later analysis found, there were 70 million to 90 million unique TCR beta chains, of which some 9.9 million were shared. Libraries were prepared by immunoSEQ multiplex PCR; TCRdb keeps only in-frame clonotypes and omits some of them. The DNA gave D and trimming, while V, J and clone size come from that table. Altogether approximately 41,000 clones are present, roughly 80% being singletons, with the ten largest covering 2.7%. Germline V gene lookup returns CDR1 LNHNV and CDR2 YYDKDF (reference sequence). Trimming took 2 bases from V and 0 from J, leaving 7 bases between them. The CDR3 is 15 residues long.

The chain links TRBV15 to TRBJ2-2, with TRBD1 as a possible D gene (5 bases). This TCR was recovered from a man aged 45 to 65 in good health and CMV-seronegative. The sequenced sample was PBMCs. The chain's CDR3 is CATSRRGSNTGELFF. In nucleotides, the CDR3 is TGTGCCACCAGCAGAAGGGGTTCGAACACCGGGGAGCTGTTTTTT.